Following are 9 T cell receptor beta chains from one sample sequenced in a study of shared clonotypes between healthy human individuals. The assay was immunoSEQ multiplex PCR, and TCRdb's table has in-frame clones only and misses some. The data contain 550,000 to 650,000 clones, about 96% of them seen just once; the ten biggest clones take up 0.095% to 0.13%. Terminally differentiated effector memory CD45RA+ cells were excluded from the naive CD8 cells, which were CD45RO-negative and positively selected for CCR7. Material: naive CD8+ T cells sorted from blood. All receptors derive from a woman aged 25 to 39 in good health.

The chain joins TRBV27 to TRBJ1-5; no reliable D call. V was shortened by 8 bases and J by 2 bases, with 13 bases between the two germline ends. CDR1 is MNHEY and CDR2 is SMNVEV in the germline V gene (reference sequence). The CDR3 sequence is 14 residues long. CDR3 sequence (DNA): TGTGCCAGCGGATACGGGCGAGGCAATCAGCCCCAGCATTTT. Translated, it gives CASGYGRGNQPQHF.

The sample holds one count of this clone. The V gene is TRBV5-5, the J gene TRBJ2-7; D is uncertain. Germline V CDR1 and CDR2: SGHKS, YYEKEE (reference sequence). The CDR3 sequence is 14 residues long. Deletions cut 5 bases from V and 6 bases from J, with 18 bases between. CDR3 nucleotides: TGTGCCAGCAGTTCTCGTCCCGGCTCAATCGAGCAGTACTTC. This translates into CASSSRPGSIEQYF.

The V call is TRBV12-5, the J call TRBJ1-2; D gene ambiguous. This CDR3 spans 15 amino acids. In germline, CDR1 is LGHNT, CDR2 FRNRAP. V shed 1 base and J shed 0 bases, with 9 bases lying between them. The CDR3 DNA sequence: TGTGCTAGTGGTTTGGACTCAAGAGCTAACTATGGCTACACCTTC. Protein sequence: CASGLDSRANYGYTF.

This rearrangement joins TRBV5-4 to TRBJ1-1; 9 positions agree with TRBD1. The CDR3 consists of 15 residues. Unmatched junction bases numbered 9, after V lost 2 bases and J lost 7 bases. CDR1 and CDR2 (germline): SGHNT, YYREEE (reference sequence). This CDR3 is CASSFTGGALGEAFF. The CDR3 bases are TGTGCCAGCAGCTTTACAGGGGGCGCTCTCGGTGAAGCTTTCTTT.

The chain combines TRBV18 with TRBJ2-1; tentative D call: TRBD2 (6 bases). Looked up from germline, CDR1 is KGHSH and CDR2 is LQKENI. This CDR3 region has 16 residues. Trimming took off 3 bases at V and 5 bases at J, with 17 bases between the two ends. This CDR3 is CASSPSFGSSHNEQFF. The CDR3 nucleotides are TGTGCCAGCTCACCTTCTTTCGGGAGTTCCCACAATGAGCAGTTCTTC.

The rearrangement uses TRBV13 and TRBJ1-1, with D maybe TRBD1 (6 bases). V was shortened by 4 bases and J by 4 bases, with 13 bases between the two germline ends. Germline V gene data show CDR1 as PRHDT and CDR2 as FYEKMQ (reference sequence). The CDR3 has 14 amino acids. CDR3 coding DNA: TGTGCCAGCAGCTACCAGGGGCCGGGCACTGAAGCTTTCTTT. This gives the protein CASSYQGPGTEAFF.

The V and J genes are TRBV29-1 and TRBJ2-7; tentatively, D is TRBD2 (5 bases). Germline V CDR1 and CDR2: SQVTM, ANQGSEA. V was shortened by 7 bases and J by 4 bases, with 11 bases between the two germline ends. The length of the CDR3 is 11 residues. The DNA of the CDR3 is TGCAGCGCACTAGGGTGGTACGAGCAGTACTTC. Translated, it gives CSALGWYEQYF.

The chain recombines TRBV6-5 with TRBJ2-5, with 9 bases matching TRBD2. The J call may be in error: the DNA end matches TRBJ2-7 better. This CDR3 has 14 amino acids. From germline, CDR1 is MNHEY and CDR2 SVGAGI. Written as DNA, the CDR3 is TGTGCCAGCAGTACGACTAGCGGTACCTACGAGCAGTACTTC. It yields the protein CASSTTSGTYEQYF.

This chain joins TRBV27 and TRBJ2-1; 8 bases are a match to TRBD2. CDR1 is MNHEY and CDR2 is SMNVEV in the germline V gene (reference sequence). V shed 5 bases and J 6 bases; nucleotides not matched to a gene: 9. The CDR3 runs to 15 residues. CDR3 nucleotides: TGTGCCAGCAGTGTGGGACAACTAGCGGTCAATGAGCAGTTCTTC. This encodes CASSVGQLAVNEQFF.